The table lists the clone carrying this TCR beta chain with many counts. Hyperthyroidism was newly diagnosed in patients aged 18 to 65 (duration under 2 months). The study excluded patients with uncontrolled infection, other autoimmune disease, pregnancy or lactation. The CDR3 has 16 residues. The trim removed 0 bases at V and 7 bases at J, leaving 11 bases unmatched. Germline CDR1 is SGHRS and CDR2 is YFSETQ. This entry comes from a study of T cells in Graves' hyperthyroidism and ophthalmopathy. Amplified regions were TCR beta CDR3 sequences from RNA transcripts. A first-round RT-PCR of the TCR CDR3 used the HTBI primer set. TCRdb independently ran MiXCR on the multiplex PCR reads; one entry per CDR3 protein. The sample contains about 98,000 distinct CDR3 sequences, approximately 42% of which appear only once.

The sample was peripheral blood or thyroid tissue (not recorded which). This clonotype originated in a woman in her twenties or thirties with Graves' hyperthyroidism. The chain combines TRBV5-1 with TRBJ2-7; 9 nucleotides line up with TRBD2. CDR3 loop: CASSLGLAGPGREQYF. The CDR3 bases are TGCGCCAGCAGCTTGGGGCTAGCGGGACCAGGGAGGGAGCAGTACTTC.